These 13 T cell receptor beta chains share one sample of origin, sequenced in a study of identical twins. MiXCR, run by TCRdb on the 5' RACE reads, gives a single entry per CDR3 protein. Of 500,000 to 600,000 distinct CDR3 sequences listed, 22% were seen once; the top ten hold about 0.99%. The same data also contributed to another study, on T cells expressing NK-cell markers.

Sequencing was done on a sample of CD4+ T cells sorted from blood. Every receptor here comes from a woman aged 18 to 35 in good health.

The gene calls are TRBV12-3 or TRBV12-4 and TRBJ2-2; D ambiguous. The CDR3 extends over 16 amino acids. The germline V and J ends were trimmed by 6 bases and 4 bases, with 18 bases remaining between them. The CDR3 reads CASSRAGSISTGELFF. The CDR3 DNA reads as TGTGCCAGCAGCAGAGCCGGGTCGATAAGCACCGGGGAGCTGTTTTTT.

This clonotype was seen ten or more times. The chain carries TRBV7-2 and TRBJ2-7; 10 nucleotides align to TRBD2. This CDR3 contains 14 residues. Trimming removed 6 bases from V and 1 base from J; junction bases left unmatched: 3. Germline V gene sequence: CDR1 SGHTA, CDR2 FQGNSA. The CDR3 protein is CASSSTSGSYEQYF. CDR3 DNA sequence: TGTGCCAGCAGTTCGACTAGCGGGTCCTACGAGCAGTACTTC.

The chain links TRBV7-2 to TRBJ2-1; D remains unclear. Germline CDR1 and CDR2: SGHTA and FQGNSA. CDR3 size: 14 residues. V gave up 2 bases and J gave up 4 bases, with 9 bases separating them. The CDR3 nucleotides are TGTGCCAGCAGCTTATATCGATCTTACAATGAGCAGTTCTTC. It translates to CASSLYRSYNEQFF.

The rearrangement links TRBV27 to TRBJ1-1; a possible D gene is TRBD1 (5 bases). Per germline, CDR1 MNHEY and CDR2 SMNVEV (reference sequence). The CDR3 is 15 amino acids. Trimming took 6 bases from V and 5 from J, leaving 19 bases between them. CDR3 DNA sequence: TGTGCCAGCAGCCGGGATGCGGGGGGTAGGACTGAAGCTTTCTTT. Translation: CASSRDAGGRTEAFF.

For the CDR3, the DNA is TGTGCCAGCAGCCAGTCCGGACTTGGCACTGAAGCTTTCTTT. Amino acids: CASSQSGLGTEAFF. This chain links TRBV3-1 with TRBJ1-1; D gene uncertain. Trimming removed 3 bases from V and 4 bases from J, with 12 bases in between. The CDR3 contains 14 residues. Germline V lookup: CDR1 LGHDT, CDR2 YNNKEL (reference sequence).

This clonotype was found a few times. V is TRBV20-1 and J is TRBJ2-1; D might be TRBD1 (6 bases). V was clipped by 6 bases and J by 0 bases, with 15 bases between them. The CDR3 is 15 residues long. The germline V gene encodes CDR1 DFQATT and CDR2 SNEGSKA (reference sequence). The CDR3 nucleotides read TGCAGTGCCCCCAGACAGGCAAGCTCCTACAATGAGCAGTTCTTC. The encoded protein is CSAPRQASSYNEQFF.

The sample holds a few counts of this clonotype. The V call is TRBV5-1, the J call TRBJ1-1, with D hard to call. Germline values: CDR1 SGHRS, CDR2 YFSETQ. The length of the CDR3 is 8 residues. DNA of the CDR3: TGCGCTATCCCGGAAGCTTTCTTT. This gives the protein CAIPEAFF.

The V gene is TRBV6-1, the J gene TRBJ2-2; 13 positions match TRBD2. After removal of 4 bases from V and 5 bases from J, the junction contained 19 bases not matched to a gene. CDR1 and CDR2 from the germline V gene are MNHNS and SASEGT. This CDR3 region has 21 residues. The CDR3 coding sequence is TGTGCCAGCAGTGGGAGGATAACTGGACTAGCGGGGGACTCACGGACCGGGGAGCTGTTTTTT. It is translated as CASSGRITGLAGDSRTGELFF.

This clonotype was observed a handful of times. The chain has TRBV7-3 and TRBJ1-1; D gene uncertain. V lost 2 bases and J lost 2, with 9 bases in between. Germline-derived CDR1 and CDR2 are SGHTA and FQGTGA. The CDR3 is 14 residues long. CDR3 DNA sequence: TGTGCCAGCAGCTTATCTCCAGGCAACACTGAAGCTTTCTTT. This sequence encodes CASSLSPGNTEAFF. Full variable domain (remainder filled in from reference TRBV7-3 and TRBJ1-1): GAGVSQTPSNKVTEKGKYVELRCDPISGHTALYWYRQSLGQGPEFLIYFQGTGAADDSGLPNDRFFAVRPEGSVSTLKIQRTERGDSAVYLCASSLSPGNTEAFFGQGTRLTVV.

The chain is built from TRBV7-2 and TRBJ2-5; TRBD2 matches 10 bases. Unmatched junction bases numbered 12, after V lost 5 bases and J lost 6 bases. The CDR3 is made up of 16 amino acids. Germline V lookup: CDR1 SGHTA, CDR2 FQGNSA. CDR3 protein: CASSRHSSGSWKTQYF. CDR3 in DNA: TGTGCCAGCAGCAGACATTCTAGCGGGAGTTGGAAGACCCAGTACTTC. Based on the CDR3 plus reference TRBV7-2 and TRBJ2-5, the full variable domain is GAGVSQSPSNKVTEKGKDVELRCDPISGHTALYWYRQSLGQGLEFLIYFQGNSAPDKSGLPSDRFSAERTGGSVSTLTIQRTQQEDSAVYLCASSRHSSGSWKTQYFGPGTRLLVL.

This clonotype turned up a few times. The chain links TRBV29-1 to TRBJ2-1; D is tentatively TRBD1 or TRBD2 (6 bases each). The germline V gene has CDR1 SQVTM and CDR2 ANQGSEA. The V end was cut by 1 base, the J end by 7 bases, with 14 bases between. This CDR3 comprises 14 residues. CDR3 nucleotides: TGCAGCGTTGAAGGGCGGAGGGGGGCGAATGAGCAGTTCTTC. Translation: CSVEGRRGANEQFF.

This clonotype was detected a few times. The chain joins TRBV4-2 to TRBJ2-1, with 9 bases identical to TRBD2. Germline CDR1 is LGHNA and CDR2 is YNFKEQ. V shed 0 bases, J shed 4 bases, and the junction held 7 bases outside the gene matches. The CDR3 contains 17 residues. CDR3 nucleotide sequence: TGTGCCAGCAGCCAAGACCCCCTAGCGGGGCCTTACAATGAGCAGTTCTTC. It translates to CASSQDPLAGPYNEQFF.

The rearrangement joins TRBV11-2 to TRBJ1-1, with D perhaps matching TRBD1 (6 bases). Trimming shortened V by 3 bases and J by 1 base, and 12 bases separated the two germline ends. The CDR3 runs to 15 residues. Germline V gene lookup returns CDR1 SGHAT and CDR2 FQNNGV. CDR3: CASSFAGAGNTEAFF. CDR3 DNA sequence: TGTGCCAGCAGCTTTGCAGGGGCAGGGAACACTGAAGCTTTCTTT.